This T cell receptor (beta chain) was identified in a study of blood T cell repertoires in COVID-19. In the study overall: COVID-19 samples collected from the United States, Italy and Spain covered acute and convalescent phases. PBMCs, B-cell-depleted T cells, or T cells provided the cDNA or gDNA that made up the material.

The CDR3 has 12 amino acids. Germline CDR1 and CDR2: DFQATT and SNEGSKA (reference sequence). The V end was cut by 3 bases, the J end by 2 bases, with 7 bases between. This clone turned up a few times. In the source study's methods: Amplifying reference gene primers gave estimates of nucleated cell counts. Clones were read by immunoSEQ multiplex PCR, and TCRdb kept only the in-frame ones, dropping some. The DNA gave D and trimming, while V, J and clone size come from that table. The repertoire holds around 30,000 clones, about nine tenths seen once, with over 11% in the top ten. Material: peripheral blood. This TCR was recovered from a man aged 55 to 70 with active COVID-19. This chain joins TRBV20-1 and TRBJ1-2; no definite D call. Here the CDR3 reads CSASRQNYGYTF. Written as DNA, the CDR3 is TGCAGTGCTAGTCGTCAGAACTATGGCTACACCTTC.